Shown below are 31 T cell receptor beta chains from a single sample sequenced in a study of long-term antiretroviral therapy in people with HIV. Sequencing used immunoSEQ v3.0 at survey level. Repertoires were generated with immunoSEQ multiplex PCR, while TCRdb's copy carries only in-frame clones and drops some. The sample consists of some 13,000 clones, 82% of them appearing once. The sample here was unsorted PBMCs, taken about 7.9 years after starting antiretroviral therapy. The source of these receptors is a man in his fifties or sixties with HIV.

This clone was observed a single time. This sequence joins TRBV10-3 and TRBJ1-2; weak D call: TRBD1 (6 bases). The germline V gene has CDR1 ENHRY and CDR2 SYGVKD. The CDR3 consists of 11 residues. V dropped 10 bases and J dropped 6 bases, with 12 bases sitting between them. In DNA form, the CDR3 reads TGTGCCACCCAGGGGAACGATGGCTACACCTTC. Encoded protein: CATQGNDGYTF.

CDR3 in DNA: TGCGCCAGCAGCTTGGGGACAACGAACACCGGGGAGCTGTTTTTT. Its translation: CASSLGTTNTGELFF. V and J are TRBV5-1 and TRBJ2-2, with D tentatively TRBD1 (5 bases). V gave up 0 bases and J gave up 0 bases, with 6 bases separating them. In germline, CDR1 is SGHRS, CDR2 YFSETQ. The CDR3 consists of 15 residues. The whole variable domain, filled in from reference TRBV5-1 and TRBJ2-2, reads KAGVTQTPRYLIKTRGQQVTLSCSPISGHRSVSWYQQTPGQGLQFLFEYFSETQRNKGNFPGRFSGRQFSNSRSEMNVSTLELGDSALYLCASSLGTTNTGELFFGEGSRLTVL.

This chain uses TRBV5-4 with TRBJ2-3, with 7 bases that match TRBD1. The V and J ends lost 3 bases and 2 bases, in that order; junction bases with no gene match: 6. This CDR3 is built from 15 residues. Per germline, CDR1 SGHNT and CDR2 YYREEE (reference sequence). CDR3 amino acids: CASSSPGQTTDTQYF. In nucleotides, the CDR3 is TGTGCCAGCAGCTCACCGGGACAGACCACAGATACGCAGTATTTT.

The chain employs TRBV6-5 and TRBJ1-2; 11 bases are a match to TRBD1. CDR1 MNHEY and CDR2 SVGAGI come from the germline V gene. The CDR3 has 15 residues. V dropped 9 bases and J dropped 7; count of bases not matched to a gene: 13. CDR3 DNA sequence: TGTGCCAGTGGGACGGACGGGACAGGGGGAAGTGGCTACACCTTC. Protein sequence: CASGTDGTGGSGYTF.

This clone has just one count. The CDR3 DNA reads TGTGCCAGCAGCTCTCGTTCGGCAGGGGTGAACACTGAAGCTTTCTTT. It translates to CASSSRSAGVNTEAFF. V usage is TRBV5-4 and J usage is TRBJ1-1; a possible D gene is TRBD1 (6 bases). The germline V gene encodes CDR1 SGHNT and CDR2 YYREEE (reference sequence). This CDR3 has 16 residues. Trimming left V 3 bases short and J 0 bases short, with 15 bases between. The whole variable domain, filled in from reference TRBV5-4 and TRBJ1-1, reads ETGVTQSPTHLIKTRGQQVTLRCSSQSGHNTVSWYQQALGQGPQFIFQYYREEENGRGNFPPRFSGLQFPNYSSELNVNALELDDSALYLCASSSRSAGVNTEAFFGQGTRLTVV.

V gene TRBV5-1 combines with J gene TRBJ2-3; 12 nucleotides match TRBD2. V gave up 4 bases and J gave up 3 bases; unmatched junction bases: 9. Germline CDR1 SGHRS, CDR2 YFSETQ. The length of the CDR3 is 17 residues. The CDR3 nucleotides are TGCGCCAGCAGCCCCCTCGCTAGCGGGGGGGCTACAGATACGCAGTATTTT. This codes for CASSPLASGGATDTQYF.

V usage is TRBV2 and J usage is TRBJ2-5, with 8 bases matching TRBD2. V shed 6 bases and J 1 base; nucleotides not matched to a gene: 7. Germline V gene sequence: CDR1 SNHLY, CDR2 FYNNEI. This CDR3 region has 15 residues. CDR3 in DNA: TGTGCCAGCAGCGCCGGGACTAGTTCCCAAGAGACCCAGTACTTC. The encoded protein is CASSAGTSSQETQYF.

The chain is built from TRBV28 and TRBJ1-2; maybe TRBD1 (6 bases). V lost 9 bases to trimming and J lost 5 bases, with 13 bases between them. Germline CDR1 is MDHEN and CDR2 is SYDVKM. This CDR3 region has 12 residues. The CDR3 DNA is TGTGCCAGTACCGGGACAAGGTATGGCTACACCTTC. It is translated as CASTGTRYGYTF.

Concerning this clone itself: Other DNA sequences in the sample encode the same CDR3. This chain connects TRBV30 to TRBJ1-1; no definite D call. There are 13 residues in the CDR3. In germline, CDR1 is GTSNPN, CDR2 SVGIG (reference sequence). Deletions cut 0 bases from V and 0 bases from J, with 5 bases between. The CDR3 loop is CAWSVALNTEAFF. As DNA, the CDR3 is TGTGCCTGGAGTGTAGCGTTGAACACTGAAGCTTTCTTT. Filled out from reference TRBV30 and TRBJ1-1, the complete variable domain reads SQTIHQWPATLVQPVGSPLSLECTVEGTSNPNLYWYRQAAGRGLQLLFYSVGIGQISSEVPQNLSASRPQDRQFILSSKKLLLSDSGFYLCAWSVALNTEAFFGQGTRLTVV.

The chain recombines TRBV6-6 with TRBJ1-1, with TRBD1 matching 9 bases. J was trimmed by 3 bases and V by 3 bases; bases with no gene match: 5. This CDR3 comprises 15 residues. CDR1 is MNHNY, CDR2 SVGAGI, per germline (reference sequence). The CDR3 spells CASSYTWTGDTEAFF. CDR3 nucleotides: TGTGCCAGCAGTTATACCTGGACAGGGGACACTGAAGCTTTCTTT.

The V call is TRBV27, the J call TRBJ1-5, with D unresolved. The CDR3 runs to 14 residues. CDR1 MNHEY and CDR2 SMNVEV come from the germline V gene (reference sequence). Trimming removed 5 bases at V and 1 base at J, with 9 bases between. This CDR3 is CASSPGRSNQPQHF. CDR3 coding DNA: TGTGCCAGCAGTCCAGGACGGAGCAATCAGCCCCAGCATTTT.

CDR3 region: CASSLVPGLEVETQYF. CDR3 nucleotide sequence: TGTGCCAGCAGCTTGGTTCCGGGACTAGAGGTGGAGACCCAGTACTTC. The V gene is TRBV5-5, the J gene TRBJ2-5; 8 positions match TRBD2. V lost 0 bases and J lost 5; bases outside the gene matches: 9. CDR3 length: 16 residues. Germline V gene lookup returns CDR1 SGHKS and CDR2 YYEKEE (reference sequence).

The J gene is TRBJ2-7, the V gene TRBV7-9; D is possibly TRBD2 (5 bases). This CDR3 has 13 amino acids. The V and J ends lost 4 bases and 1 base respectively, with 8 bases between them. The germline V gene has CDR1 SEHNR and CDR2 FQNEAQ (reference sequence). The CDR3 DNA reads TGTGCCAGCAGCTGGGGAGATTCCTACGAGCAGTACTTC. This gives the protein CASSWGDSYEQYF.

The J gene is TRBJ1-1, the V gene TRBV4-1; TRBD1 agrees at 7 bases. J gave up 4 bases and V 1 base, and 0 bases lay outside the gene matches. The germline gives CDR1 MGHRA, CDR2 YSYEKL. The CDR3 length is 13 residues. CDR3 sequence reads: CASSQGDSTEAFF. CDR3 coding DNA: TGCGCCAGCAGCCAAGGGGACAGCACTGAAGCTTTCTTT.

For the CDR3, the DNA is TGTGCCTGGACGACAGACGACTATGGCTACACCTTC. It specifies CAWTTDDYGYTF. This chain links TRBV30 with TRBJ1-2, with D possibly TRBD1 on 5 matching bases. Germline V CDR1 and CDR2: GTSNPN, SVGIG (reference sequence). V lost 4 bases and J lost 3, with 9 bases in between. This CDR3 is 12 amino acids long.

V and J are TRBV7-3 and TRBJ2-3; D remains unclear. Trimming took off 4 bases at V and 3 bases at J, with 8 bases between the two ends. This CDR3 has 13 amino acids. CDR1 and CDR2 from the germline V gene are SGHTA and FQGTGA. The CDR3 DNA is TGTGCCAGCAGCTCCCCAGAGACAGATACGCAGTATTTT. As protein: CASSSPETDTQYF.

This clone appeared a few times. This chain connects TRBV21-1 to TRBJ1-5. TRBV21-1 is assigned pseudogene status. The CDR3 extends over 12 amino acids. In DNA, the CDR3 is TGTGCCAGCAGCATCCTAAGACAGCCCCAGCATTTT. Amino acid sequence: CASSILRQPQHF.

The chain is built from TRBV7-9 and TRBJ2-3; 11 bases fit TRBD2. V lost 4 bases, J lost 5 bases, and 5 bases stayed unmatched. The CDR3 sequence is 15 residues long. Germline CDR1 reads SEHNR; CDR2 reads FQNEAQ (reference sequence). The CDR3 bases are TGTGCCAGCAGCTCTATAGCGGGGGGGAGAGATACGCAGTATTTT. As protein: CASSSIAGGRDTQYF.

The chain links TRBV27 to TRBJ2-1, with D tentatively TRBD1 (6 bases). This CDR3 has 14 amino acids. With 4 bases removed from V and 5 bases from J, the gap between germline ends came to 12 bases. In germline, CDR1 is MNHEY, CDR2 SMNVEV (reference sequence). This chain's CDR3 is CASSSSGAHNEQFF. The CDR3 DNA is TGTGCCAGCAGTTCGTCAGGGGCGCACAATGAGCAGTTCTTC.

This sequence joins TRBV6-5 and TRBJ2-5; 8 bases align to TRBD1. Germline trimming cut 6 bases from V and 1 base from J; bases unmatched to any gene: 10. CDR1 and CDR2 (germline): MNHEY, SVGAGI. This CDR3 region has 16 residues. CDR3 nucleotide sequence: TGTGCCAGCAGCTACGGGACAGGCGGTCTCCAAGAGACCCAGTACTTC. This encodes CASSYGTGGLQETQYF.

The chain joins TRBV13 to TRBJ2-3; D is undetermined. Trimming cost V 0 bases and J 5 bases, with 9 bases left between them. The CDR3 has 14 residues. The germline V gene has CDR1 PRHDT and CDR2 FYEKMQ (reference sequence). This CDR3 reads CASSLGTNGDTQYF. DNA of the CDR3: TGTGCCAGCAGCTTAGGGACCAACGGAGATACGCAGTATTTT.

The CDR3 DNA is TGTGCCAGCAGCCAAGTTCGGGGGAACACTGAAGCTTTCTTT. Residues: CASSQVRGNTEAFF. The V gene is TRBV14, the J gene TRBJ1-1; D gene unclear. Per the germline V gene, CDR1 is SGHDN and CDR2 is FVKESK. V shed 1 base and J shed 1 base, with 7 bases lying between them. There are 14 residues in the CDR3.

V gene TRBV10-3 combines with J gene TRBJ2-7, with D possibly being TRBD2 (6 bases). There are 13 residues in the CDR3. Trimming shortened V by 8 bases and J by 0 bases, and 11 bases separated the two germline ends. From germline, CDR1 is ENHRY and CDR2 SYGVKD. CDR3 DNA: TGTGCCATCGGGGACGGGAGCTCCTACGAGCAGTACTTC. This gives the protein CAIGDGSSYEQYF.

This chain connects TRBV4-1 to TRBJ2-5, with TRBD2 matching over 9 bases. The CDR3 runs to 16 residues. From germline, CDR1 is MGHRA and CDR2 YSYEKL. V shed 0 bases, J shed 1 base, and the junction held 3 bases outside the gene matches. In DNA form, the CDR3 reads TGCGCCAGCAGCCAAGAAGCGGGACTAGCCCAAGAGACCCAGTACTTC. It is translated as CASSQEAGLAQETQYF.

The chain has TRBV7-9 and TRBJ2-5, with 7 bases identical to TRBD2. The CDR3 extends over 15 amino acids. V shed 3 bases and J 1 base; nucleotides not matched to a gene: 5. Germline V CDR1 and CDR2: SEHNR, FQNEAQ (reference sequence). The CDR3 region is CASSLGGVIQETQYF. The DNA of the CDR3 is TGTGCCAGCAGCTTGGGGGGGGTAATCCAAGAGACCCAGTACTTC.

CDR3 in DNA: TGTGCCAGCAGCCATCGGACTGGGAACACCGGGGAGCTGTTTTTT. This encodes CASSHRTGNTGELFF. The chain combines TRBV5-8 with TRBJ2-2, with a possible D match to TRBD2 (5 bases). Trimming took off 4 bases at V and 1 base at J, with 11 bases between the two ends. The germline CDR1 and CDR2 sequences are SGHTS and YDEGEE. This CDR3 contains 15 residues.

V gene TRBV19 combines with J gene TRBJ1-1, with 7 bases aligning to TRBD1. Looked up from germline, CDR1 is LNHDA and CDR2 is SQIVND (reference sequence). The V segment lost 4 bases and the J segment 3 bases; nucleotides outside the gene matches: 8. The CDR3 is made up of 15 amino acids. As DNA, the CDR3 is TGTGCCAGTAGTAATATTTGGCAGGGGGACACTGAAGCTTTCTTT. This encodes CASSNIWQGDTEAFF.

The chain recombines TRBV6-5 with TRBJ1-2, with D possibly matching TRBD1 (6 bases). The CDR3 has 13 residues. Trimming took off 5 bases at V and 3 bases at J, with 10 bases between the two ends. Germline V gene sequence: CDR1 MNHEY, CDR2 SVGAGI. CDR3 coding DNA: TGTGCCAGCAGTGCTAGGACAGACTATGGCTACACCTTC. This encodes CASSARTDYGYTF.

The rearrangement joins TRBV29-1 to TRBJ1-5; 9 nucleotides align to TRBD1. Trimming took 5 bases from V and 3 from J; bases not matched to a gene: 5. This CDR3 has 14 amino acids. CDR1 and CDR2 (germline): SQVTM, ANQGSEA. This CDR3 is CSVSGTGSNQPQHF. The CDR3 coding sequence is TGCAGCGTTTCCGGGACAGGGTCCAATCAGCCCCAGCATTTT.

The rearrangement links TRBV27 to TRBJ1-2; D may be TRBD1 (5 bases). Germline CDR1 is MNHEY and CDR2 is SMNVEV (reference sequence). V lost 5 bases and J lost 6, with 19 bases in between. The length of the CDR3 is 15 residues. The chain's CDR3 is CASSPSEIPGDGYTF. As DNA, the CDR3 is TGTGCCAGCAGTCCTAGCGAGATCCCGGGGGATGGCTACACCTTC.

This rearrangement joins TRBV5-4 to TRBJ1-2; the match to TRBD1 covers 8 bases. V lost 4 bases to trimming and J lost 4 bases; unmatched junction nucleotides: 15. From germline, CDR1 is SGHNT and CDR2 YYREEE (reference sequence). The CDR3 contains 17 residues. As DNA, the CDR3 is TGTGCCAGCAGCGATGGGTTAGGGGGACAGGTCGCCTATGGCTACACCTTC. Its protein product is CASSDGLGGQVAYGYTF.